The 8 T cell receptor beta chains below come from one sample, sequenced in a study of Ad26.COV2.S vaccination and SARS-CoV-2 variants. Libraries were prepared by immunoSEQ multiplex PCR; TCRdb keeps only in-frame clonotypes and omits some of them. The data hold more than 350,000 clones, with approximately 90% observed a single time. The treatment: over 15 received Ad26.COV2.S at low or high dose, single or two shots; about 5 received placebo; per-sample allocation not given. Vaccine and placebo recipients were sampled on day 63 after the first injection. Sequenced here: peripheral blood, sampled in a trial of Ad26.COV2.S vaccine versus placebo. All receptors derive from a person between 18 and 65 years old who received the Ad26.COV2.S COVID-19 vaccine or a placebo.

The chain recombines TRBV6-2 or TRBV6-3 with TRBJ2-7; 8 bases are shared with TRBD2. Germline V gene lookup returns CDR1 MNHEY and CDR2 SVGEGT. The V and J ends lost 6 bases and 2 bases, in that order; junction bases with no gene match: 18. The CDR3 totals 18 residues. The CDR3, as DNA: TGTGCCAGCAGCTCAATCCGGGCAGGACTAGCAGAGGCCTACGAGCAGTACTTC. Amino acid sequence: CASSSIRAGLAEAYEQYF.

In its sample, this clone was seen a few times. This chain joins TRBV2 and TRBJ2-7; D gene unclear. V was shortened by 8 bases and J by 3 bases, with 8 bases between the two germline ends. The CDR3 spans 11 residues. Germline assignment: CDR1 SNHLY and CDR2 FYNNEI. This chain's CDR3 is CASLQSYEQYF. DNA for the CDR3: TGTGCCAGCTTACAGAGCTACGAGCAGTACTTC.

This sequence joins TRBV30 and TRBJ2-7; 8 bases map to TRBD2. The CDR3 loop spans 15 amino acids. The ends lost 0 bases at V and 0 bases at J; junction bases unmatched: 4. In germline, CDR1 is GTSNPN, CDR2 SVGIG (reference sequence). The DNA for the CDR3 is TGTGCCTGGAGTGTAAGCGGGGGAAGCTCCTACGAGCAGTACTTC. Translating gives CAWSVSGGSSYEQYF.

This rearrangement joins TRBV30 to TRBJ2-3; D ambiguous. CDR1 is GTSNPN, CDR2 SVGIG, per germline (reference sequence). The V and J ends lost 0 bases and 6 bases respectively, with 4 bases between them. The CDR3 covers 11 residues. Written as DNA, the CDR3 is TGTGCCTGGAGTGTGCGTGATACGCAGTATTTT. It specifies CAWSVRDTQYF. The complete variable domain, with remaining parts taken from reference TRBV30 and TRBJ2-3, reads SQTIHQWPATLVQPVGSPLSLECTVEGTSNPNLYWYRQAAGRGLQLLFYSVGIGQISSEVPQNLSASRPQDRQFILSSKKLLLSDSGFYLCAWSVRDTQYFGPGTRLTVL.

The V and J genes are TRBV6-4 and TRBJ2-1; 15 positions match TRBD2. This CDR3 has 16 residues. Germline CDR1 reads MRHNA; CDR2 reads SNTAGT. V was pared by 4 bases and J by 3 bases, with 1 base of the junction left unmatched. The CDR3, as DNA: TGTGCCAGCAGTGGGACTAGCGGGAGGGACTACAATGAGCAGTTCTTC. It codes for CASSGTSGRDYNEQFF.

The rearrangement uses TRBV5-1 and TRBJ2-1; D call uncertain. V lost 4 bases, J lost 6 bases, and 5 bases lay in between. Germline CDR1 reads SGHRS; CDR2 reads YFSETQ. The CDR3 loop spans 11 amino acids. CDR3 residues: CASSIANEQFF. The CDR3 region has the DNA TGCGCCAGCAGCATAGCCAATGAGCAGTTCTTC.

This chain joins TRBV19 and TRBJ1-6; D might be TRBD1 (6 bases). CDR1 is LNHDA, CDR2 SQIVND, per germline (reference sequence). V was clipped by 7 bases and J by 6 bases, with 13 bases between them. The CDR3 runs 14 residues. CDR3 in DNA: TGTGCCAGTACCAAACAGGGATTTAATTCACCCCTCCACTTT. Translation gives CASTKQGFNSPLHF.

V gene TRBV6-2 or TRBV6-3 combines with J gene TRBJ2-5; 12 positions match TRBD2. J lost 4 bases, V lost 5 bases, and 2 bases had no gene match. CDR1 is MNHEY and CDR2 is SVGEGT in the germline V gene. The CDR3 loop spans 14 amino acids. This chain's CDR3 is CASSQTSGGETQYF. In DNA, the CDR3 is TGTGCCAGCAGTCAGACTAGCGGGGGAGAGACCCAGTACTTC.